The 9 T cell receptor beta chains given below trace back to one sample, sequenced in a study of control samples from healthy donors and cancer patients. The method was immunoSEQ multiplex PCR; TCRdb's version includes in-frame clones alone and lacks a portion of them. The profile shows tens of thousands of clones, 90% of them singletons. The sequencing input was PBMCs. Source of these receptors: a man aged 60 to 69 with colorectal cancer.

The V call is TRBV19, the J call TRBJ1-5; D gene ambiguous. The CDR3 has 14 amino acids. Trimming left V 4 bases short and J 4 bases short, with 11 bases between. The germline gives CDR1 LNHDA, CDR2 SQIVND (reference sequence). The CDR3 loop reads CASSTHQDNQPQHF. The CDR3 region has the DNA TGTGCCAGTAGTACCCACCAAGATAATCAGCCCCAGCATTTT. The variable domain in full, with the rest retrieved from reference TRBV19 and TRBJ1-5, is DGGITQSPKYLFRKEGQNVTLSCEQNLNHDAMYWYRQDPGQGLRLIYYSQIVNDFQKGDIAEGYSVSREKKESFPLTVTSAQKNPTAFYLCASSTHQDNQPQHFGDGTRLSIL.

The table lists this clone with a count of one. In nucleotides, the CDR3 is TGTGCCAGCAGCTTATTGGGGGCTAAAGCCCTACAAGAGACCCAGTACTTC. This codes for CASSLLGAKALQETQYF. The rearrangement links TRBV7-9 to TRBJ2-5; a weak D match, TRBD1 (6 bases). The CDR3 totals 17 residues. Trimming stripped 2 bases from V and 2 bases from J, with 18 bases between. Germline V CDR1 and CDR2: SEHNR, FQNEAQ (reference sequence). Full variable domain (missing parts from reference TRBV7-9 and TRBJ2-5): DTGVSQNPRHKITKRGQNVTFRCDPISEHNRLYWYRQTLGQGPEFLTYFQNEAQLEKSRLLSDRFSAERPKGSFSTLEIQRTEQGDSAMYLCASSLLGAKALQETQYFGPGTRLLVL.

CDR3 DNA: TGTGCCAGCAGTCCCGCCAACAGGGATTCTGGCTACACCTTC. This sequence encodes CASSPANRDSGYTF. The V gene is TRBV27, the J gene TRBJ1-2; tentatively, D is TRBD1 (6 bases). CDR3 length: 14 amino acids. V shed 5 bases and J shed 7 bases, with 17 bases lying between them. Germline values: CDR1 MNHEY, CDR2 SMNVEV (reference sequence).

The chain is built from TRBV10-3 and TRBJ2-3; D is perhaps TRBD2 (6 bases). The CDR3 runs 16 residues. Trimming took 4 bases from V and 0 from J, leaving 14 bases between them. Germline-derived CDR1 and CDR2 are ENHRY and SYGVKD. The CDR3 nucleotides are TGTGCCATCAGTGGACGCAGGGAGGCTAGCACAGATACGCAGTATTTT. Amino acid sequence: CAISGRREASTDTQYF.

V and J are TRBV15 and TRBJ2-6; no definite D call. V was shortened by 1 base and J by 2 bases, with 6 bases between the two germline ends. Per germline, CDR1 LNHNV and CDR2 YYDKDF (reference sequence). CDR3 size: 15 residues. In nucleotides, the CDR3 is TGTGCCACCAGCAGAGGGGATCCTGGGGCCAACGTCCTGACTTTC. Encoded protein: CATSRGDPGANVLTF.

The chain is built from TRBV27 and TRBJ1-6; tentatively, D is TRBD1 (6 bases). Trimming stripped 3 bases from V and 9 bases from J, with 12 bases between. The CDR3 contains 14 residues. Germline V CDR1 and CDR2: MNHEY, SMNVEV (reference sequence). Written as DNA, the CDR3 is TGTGCCAGCAGTTTCGGGGGGCGACTTTCACCCCTCCACTTT. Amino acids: CASSFGGRLSPLHF.

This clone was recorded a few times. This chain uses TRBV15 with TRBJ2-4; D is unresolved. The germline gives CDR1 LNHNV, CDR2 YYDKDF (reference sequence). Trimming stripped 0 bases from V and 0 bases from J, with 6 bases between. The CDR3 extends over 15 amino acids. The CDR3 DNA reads TGTGCCACCAGCAGAGATTCGTTAGCCAAAAACATTCAGTACTTC. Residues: CATSRDSLAKNIQYF.

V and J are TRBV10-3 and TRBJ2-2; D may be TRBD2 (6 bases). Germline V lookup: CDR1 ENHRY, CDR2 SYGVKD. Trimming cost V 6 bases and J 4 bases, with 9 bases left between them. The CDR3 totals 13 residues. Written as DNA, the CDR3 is TGTGCCATCAGCGGGACTCTCACCGGGGAGCTGTTTTTT. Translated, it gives CAISGTLTGELFF.

The CDR3 DNA follows: TGTGCCAGCAGCAGAGGACTGATCACAGATACGCAGTATTTT. The encoded protein is CASSRGLITDTQYF. J is TRBJ2-3 and V is TRBV5-8, with D tentatively TRBD2 (5 bases). Between the trimmed V and J ends, which lost 4 bases and 2 bases, there was a span of 11 bases. The germline V gene has CDR1 SGHTS and CDR2 YDEGEE. The CDR3 extends over 14 amino acids. Complete variable domain (other parts from reference TRBV5-8 and TRBJ2-3): EAGVTQSPTHLIKTRGQQATLRCSPISGHTSVYWYQQALGLGLQFLLWYDEGEERNRGNFPPRFSGRQFPNYSSELNVNALELEDSALYLCASSRGLITDTQYFGPGTRLTVL.